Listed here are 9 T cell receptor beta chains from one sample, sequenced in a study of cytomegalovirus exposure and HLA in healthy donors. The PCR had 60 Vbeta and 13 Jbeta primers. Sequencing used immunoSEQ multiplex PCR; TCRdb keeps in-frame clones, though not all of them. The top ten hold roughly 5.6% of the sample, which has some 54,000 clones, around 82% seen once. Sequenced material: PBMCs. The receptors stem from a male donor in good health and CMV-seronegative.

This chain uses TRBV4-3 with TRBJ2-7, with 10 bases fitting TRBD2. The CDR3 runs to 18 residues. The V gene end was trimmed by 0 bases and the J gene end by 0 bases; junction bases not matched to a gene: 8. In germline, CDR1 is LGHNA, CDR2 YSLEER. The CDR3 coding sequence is TGCGCCAGCAGCCAAGATGTGACTAGCGGGCCACTCTCCTACGAGCAGTACTTC. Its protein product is CASSQDVTSGPLSYEQYF.

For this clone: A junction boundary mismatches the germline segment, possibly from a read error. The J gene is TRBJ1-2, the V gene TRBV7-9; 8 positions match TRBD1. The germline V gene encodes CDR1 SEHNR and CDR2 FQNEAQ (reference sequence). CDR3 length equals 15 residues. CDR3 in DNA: TGTTCCAGCAGCAATTCAGGACAGGGTCTATATGGCTACACCTTC. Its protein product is CSSSNSGQGLYGYTF. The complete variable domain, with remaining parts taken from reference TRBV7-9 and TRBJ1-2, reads DTGVSQNPRHKITKRGQNVTFRCDPISEHNRLYWYRQTLGQGPEFLTYFQNEAQLEKSRLLSDRFSAERPKGSFSTLEIQRTEQGDSAMYLCSSSNSGQGLYGYTFGSGTRLTVV.

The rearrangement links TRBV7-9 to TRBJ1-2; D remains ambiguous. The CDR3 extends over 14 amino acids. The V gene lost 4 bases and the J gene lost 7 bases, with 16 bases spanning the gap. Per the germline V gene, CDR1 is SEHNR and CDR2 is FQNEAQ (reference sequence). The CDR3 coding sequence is TGTGCCAGCAGCTCAGACGCGGGGAAACTTGGCTACACCTTC. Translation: CASSSDAGKLGYTF.

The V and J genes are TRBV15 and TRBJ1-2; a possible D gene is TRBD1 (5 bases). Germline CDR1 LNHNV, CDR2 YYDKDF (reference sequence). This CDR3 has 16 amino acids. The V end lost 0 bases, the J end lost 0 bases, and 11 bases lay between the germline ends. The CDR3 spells CATSRDYRSTNYGYTF. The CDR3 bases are TGTGCCACCAGCAGAGATTACAGGAGTACTAACTATGGCTACACCTTC.

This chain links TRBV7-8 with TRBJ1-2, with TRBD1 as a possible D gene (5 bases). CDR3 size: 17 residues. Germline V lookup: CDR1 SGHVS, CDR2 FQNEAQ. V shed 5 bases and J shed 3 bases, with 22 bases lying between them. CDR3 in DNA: TGTGCCAGCAGCCCCCCGTTGGGGCCCGGTACTGACTATGGCTACACCTTC. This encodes CASSPPLGPGTDYGYTF.

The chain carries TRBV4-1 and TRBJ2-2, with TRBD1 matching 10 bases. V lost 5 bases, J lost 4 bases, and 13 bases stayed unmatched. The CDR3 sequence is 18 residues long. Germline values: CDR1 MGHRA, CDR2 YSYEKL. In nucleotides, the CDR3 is TGCGCCAGCAGCGCCAGGACAGGGGGTTTCCCCGGCACCGGGGAGCTGTTTTTT. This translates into CASSARTGGFPGTGELFF.

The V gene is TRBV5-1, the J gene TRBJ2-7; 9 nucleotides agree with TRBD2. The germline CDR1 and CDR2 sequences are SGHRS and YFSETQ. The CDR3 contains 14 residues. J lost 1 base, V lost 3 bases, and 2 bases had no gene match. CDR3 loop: CASSSAGGSYEQYF. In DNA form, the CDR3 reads TGCGCCAGCAGCTCAGCGGGGGGTTCCTACGAGCAGTACTTC.

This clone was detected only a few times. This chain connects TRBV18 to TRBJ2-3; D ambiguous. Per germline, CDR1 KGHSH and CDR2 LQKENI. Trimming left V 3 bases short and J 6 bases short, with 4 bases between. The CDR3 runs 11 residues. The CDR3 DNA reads TGTGCCAGCTCACCGGAGGATACGCAGTATTTT. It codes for CASSPEDTQYF.

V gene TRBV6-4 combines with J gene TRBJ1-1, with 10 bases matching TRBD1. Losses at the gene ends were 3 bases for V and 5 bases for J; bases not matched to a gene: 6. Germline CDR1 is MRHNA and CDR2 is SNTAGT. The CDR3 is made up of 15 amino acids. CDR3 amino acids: CASSETMDRGTEAFF. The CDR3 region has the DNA TGTGCCAGCAGTGAAACCATGGACAGGGGGACTGAAGCTTTCTTT.